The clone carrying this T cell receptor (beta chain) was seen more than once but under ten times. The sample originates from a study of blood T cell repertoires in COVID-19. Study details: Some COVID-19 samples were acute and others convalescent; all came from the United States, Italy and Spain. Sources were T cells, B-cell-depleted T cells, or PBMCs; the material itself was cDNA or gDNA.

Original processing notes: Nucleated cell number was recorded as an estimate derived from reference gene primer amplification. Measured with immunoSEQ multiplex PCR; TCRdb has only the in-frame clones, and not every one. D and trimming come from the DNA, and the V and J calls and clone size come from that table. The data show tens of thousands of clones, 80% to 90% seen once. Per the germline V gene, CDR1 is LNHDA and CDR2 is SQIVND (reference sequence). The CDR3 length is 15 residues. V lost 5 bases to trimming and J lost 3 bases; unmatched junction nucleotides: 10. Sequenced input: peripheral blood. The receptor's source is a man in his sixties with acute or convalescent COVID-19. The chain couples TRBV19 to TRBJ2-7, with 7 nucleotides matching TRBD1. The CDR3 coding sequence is TGTGCCAGTAGTGGACCGGGACAGAGGAGCTACGAGCAGTACTTC. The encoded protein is CASSGPGQRSYEQYF.